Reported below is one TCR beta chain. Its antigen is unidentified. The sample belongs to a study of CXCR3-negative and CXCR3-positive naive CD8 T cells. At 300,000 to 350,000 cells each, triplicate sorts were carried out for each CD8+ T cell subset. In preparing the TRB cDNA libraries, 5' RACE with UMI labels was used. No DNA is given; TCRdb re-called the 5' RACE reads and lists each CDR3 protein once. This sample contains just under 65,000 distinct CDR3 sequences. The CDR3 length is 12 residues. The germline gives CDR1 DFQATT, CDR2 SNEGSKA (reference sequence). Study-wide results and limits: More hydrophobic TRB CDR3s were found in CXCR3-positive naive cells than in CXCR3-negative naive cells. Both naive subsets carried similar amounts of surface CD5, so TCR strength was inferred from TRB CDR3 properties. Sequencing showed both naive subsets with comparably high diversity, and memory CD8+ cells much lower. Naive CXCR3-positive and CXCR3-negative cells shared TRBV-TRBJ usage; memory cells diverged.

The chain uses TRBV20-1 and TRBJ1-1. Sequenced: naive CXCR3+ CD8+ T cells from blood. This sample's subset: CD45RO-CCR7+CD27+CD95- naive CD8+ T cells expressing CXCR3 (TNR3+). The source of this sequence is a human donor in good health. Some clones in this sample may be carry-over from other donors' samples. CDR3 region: CSALLIGTEAFF.